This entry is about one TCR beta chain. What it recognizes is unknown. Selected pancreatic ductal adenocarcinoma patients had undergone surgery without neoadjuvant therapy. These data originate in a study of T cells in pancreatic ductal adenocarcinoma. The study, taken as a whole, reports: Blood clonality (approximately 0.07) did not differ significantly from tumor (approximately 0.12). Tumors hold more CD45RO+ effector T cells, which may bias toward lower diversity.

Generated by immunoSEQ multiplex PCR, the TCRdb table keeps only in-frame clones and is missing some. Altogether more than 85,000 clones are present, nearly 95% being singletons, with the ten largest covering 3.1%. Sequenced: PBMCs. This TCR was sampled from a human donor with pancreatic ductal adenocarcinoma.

CDR3 amino acids: CSQGNNQPQHF. In DNA, the CDR3 is TGCAGTCAGGGGAATAATCAGCCCCAGCATTTT. This chain links TRBV20-1 with TRBJ1-5; a possible D gene is TRBD1 (6 bases). Trimming took 8 bases from V and 4 from J, leaving 9 bases between them. From germline, CDR1 is DFQATT and CDR2 SNEGSKA (reference sequence). The CDR3 extends over 11 amino acids.